This record covers a single TCR beta chain. Per the authors' pipeline: Amplification with reference gene primers provided the estimates of nucleated cell counts. Method: immunoSEQ multiplex PCR; TCRdb's copy keeps in-frame clones and lacks some. That table furnishes V, J and clone size, whereas the DNA furnished D and trimming. This sample has more than 95,000 clones, with less than 90% found just once. Germline CDR1 and CDR2: MNHEY and SVGAGI. With 4 bases removed from V and 7 bases from J, the gap between germline ends came to 10 bases. The CDR3 is made up of 13 amino acids. The data were taken from a study of blood T cell repertoires in COVID-19. Study-level background: The study drew acute and convalescent COVID-19 samples from the United States, Italy and Spain. The analysed material was cDNA or gDNA that came from T cells, B-cell-depleted T cells, or PBMCs.

The sequence came from a human donor in a cohort sampled during active COVID-19. The J gene is TRBJ2-2, the V gene TRBV6-5; no clear D. The sequencing sample was made of peripheral blood. CDR3 coding DNA: TGTGCCAGCAGTTCTCAGAGGCGCGGGGAGCTGTTTTTT. Amino acids: CASSSQRRGELFF.